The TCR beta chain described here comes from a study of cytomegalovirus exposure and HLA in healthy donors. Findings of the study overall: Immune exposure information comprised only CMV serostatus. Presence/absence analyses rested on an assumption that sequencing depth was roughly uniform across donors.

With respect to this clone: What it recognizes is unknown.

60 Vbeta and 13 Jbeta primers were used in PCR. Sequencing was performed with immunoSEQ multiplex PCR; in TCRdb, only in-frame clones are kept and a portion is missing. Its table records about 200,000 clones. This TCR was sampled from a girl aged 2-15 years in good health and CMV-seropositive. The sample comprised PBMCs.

The CDR3 nucleotides read TGTGCCAGCAGTTATCAGGGGGCGCGAGAAAAACTGTTTTTT. It is translated as CASSYQGAREKLFF. This sequence joins TRBV6-6 and TRBJ1-4; 8 bases fit TRBD1. V was clipped by 3 bases and J by 8 bases; unmatched bases: 5. Germline values: CDR1 MNHNY, CDR2 SVGAGI (reference sequence). The CDR3 has 14 residues.